One sample yielded the 3 T cell receptor beta chains listed below, sequenced in a study of shared clonotypes between healthy human individuals. CD45RO-negative CD8 cells positively selected for CCR7 made up the naive population, which excluded terminally differentiated effector memory CD45RA+ cells. The table came from immunoSEQ multiplex PCR; TCRdb's copy has only in-frame clones and leaves some out. The data contain some 2,100,000 clones, approximately 94% of them singletons. The sample taken for sequencing was naive CD8+ T cells from PBMCs. Every receptor here comes from a man younger than 35 in good health. Some clones in this sample may be carry-over from other donors' samples.

The V call is TRBV13, the J call TRBJ2-5; 9 positions agree with TRBD2. CDR1 and CDR2 (germline): PRHDT, FYEKMQ (reference sequence). Trimming took 5 bases from V and 9 from J; bases not matched to a gene: 22. This CDR3 is built from 18 residues. The CDR3 spells CASSQGLAAFDGSGAQYF. The CDR3 DNA sequence: TGTGCCAGCAGCCAGGGACTAGCCGCCTTTGACGGTTCGGGGGCCCAGTACTTC.

The V call is TRBV15, the J call TRBJ2-7; D may be TRBD1 (6 bases). Germline CDR1 reads LNHNV; CDR2 reads YYDKDF (reference sequence). The CDR3 is 14 residues long. V dropped 4 bases and J dropped 2 bases, with 12 bases sitting between them. The CDR3 here is CATSNRQAAYEQYF. DNA for the CDR3: TGTGCCACCAGCAACCGACAGGCCGCCTACGAGCAGTACTTC.

With respect to this clone: Other nucleotide sequences in the sample specify the same CDR3. V is TRBV9 and J is TRBJ2-3, with D perhaps matching TRBD2 (6 bases). The V gene lost 0 bases and the J gene lost 3 bases, with 14 bases spanning the gap. The CDR3 runs 16 residues. CDR1 is SGDLS, CDR2 YYNGEE, per germline. CDR3 sequence reads: CASSVGGLAVTDTQYF. For the CDR3, the DNA is TGTGCCAGCAGCGTAGGCGGGTTAGCGGTAACAGATACGCAGTATTTT.